This T cell receptor beta chain was documented in a study of blood T cell repertoires in COVID-19. Study at large: PBMCs, B-cell-depleted T cells, or T cells provided the cDNA or gDNA that made up the material.

This clone was seen a handful of times. TCRdb's table, derived via immunoSEQ multiplex PCR, lists solely in-frame clones and lacks some. This sample yields roughly 200,000 clones, of which roughly 86% are seen a single time; about 6% belongs to the top ten. Recruitment covered about two dozen US areas and drew participants whose ages spanned about 18 to 100 years. The specimen was PBMCs or T cells enriched from blood (not recorded which). The TCR sequence derives from a middle-aged man with acute COVID-19.

The CDR3 bases are TGTGCCAGCAGTTTATCGCAGGGGGCTTTTGGCTACACCTTC. Protein sequence: CASSLSQGAFGYTF. The rearrangement links TRBV28 to TRBJ1-2; TRBD1 aligns across 8 bases. Per the germline V gene, CDR1 is MDHEN and CDR2 is SYDVKM. The CDR3 extends over 14 amino acids. V trimming: 1 base; J trimming: 7 bases; junction bases outside the gene matches: 5.